This T cell receptor beta chain was observed in a study of cytomegalovirus exposure and HLA in healthy donors. Germline loops: CDR1 SGHTA, CDR2 FQGNSA. Between the trimmed V and J ends, which lost 1 base and 2 bases, there was a span of 12 bases. The CDR3 has 15 residues. This PCR relied on a set of 60 Vbeta primers and 13 Jbeta primers. Profiled with immunoSEQ multiplex PCR; TCRdb holds only in-frame clones, not every one. The data show 90,000 to 150,000 clones, about 80% seen once. Material: PBMCs. The sequence was collected from a woman between 18 and 29 years old in good health and CMV-seronegative. V is TRBV7-2 and J is TRBJ2-7, with D maybe TRBD2 (5 bases). This chain's CDR3 is CASSLGGFSAYEQYF. Here the CDR3 DNA reads TGTGCCAGCAGCTTAGGAGGGTTTTCGGCCTACGAGCAGTACTTC.